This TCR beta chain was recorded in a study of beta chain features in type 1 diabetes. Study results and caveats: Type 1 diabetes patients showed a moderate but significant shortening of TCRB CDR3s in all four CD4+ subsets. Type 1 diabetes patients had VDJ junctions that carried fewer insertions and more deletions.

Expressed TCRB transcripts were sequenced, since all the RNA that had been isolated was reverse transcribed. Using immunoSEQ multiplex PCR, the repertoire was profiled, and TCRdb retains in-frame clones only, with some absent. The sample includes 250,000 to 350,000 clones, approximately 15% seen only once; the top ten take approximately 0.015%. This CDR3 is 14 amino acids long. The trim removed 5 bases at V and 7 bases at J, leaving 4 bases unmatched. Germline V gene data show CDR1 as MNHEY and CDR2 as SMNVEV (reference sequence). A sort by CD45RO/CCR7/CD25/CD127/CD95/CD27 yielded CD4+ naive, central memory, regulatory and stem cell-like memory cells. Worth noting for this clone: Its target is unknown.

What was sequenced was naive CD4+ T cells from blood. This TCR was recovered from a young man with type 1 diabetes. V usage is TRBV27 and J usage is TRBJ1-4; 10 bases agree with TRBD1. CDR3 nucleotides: TGTGCCAGCAGTGGGACAGGGGCGGGTGAAAAACTGTTTTTT. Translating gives CASSGTGAGEKLFF.